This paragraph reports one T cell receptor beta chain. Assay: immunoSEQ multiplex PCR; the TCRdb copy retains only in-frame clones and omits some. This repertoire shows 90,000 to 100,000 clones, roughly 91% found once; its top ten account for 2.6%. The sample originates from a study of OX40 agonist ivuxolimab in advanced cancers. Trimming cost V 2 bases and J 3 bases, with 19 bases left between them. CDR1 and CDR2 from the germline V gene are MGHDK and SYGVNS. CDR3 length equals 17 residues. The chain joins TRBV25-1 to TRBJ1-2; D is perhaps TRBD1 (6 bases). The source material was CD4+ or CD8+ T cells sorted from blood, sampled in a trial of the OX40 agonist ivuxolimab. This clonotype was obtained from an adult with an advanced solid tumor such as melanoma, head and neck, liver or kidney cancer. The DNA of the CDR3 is TGTGCCAGCAGTGAAGTAGGGGGGCAGGGGAACCACTATGGCTACACCTTC. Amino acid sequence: CASSEVGGQGNHYGYTF.